The sequence of this T cell receptor beta chain was determined in a study of prognosis after radiotherapy for stage I lung cancer (dated by TCRdb to the early 2020s). For the study in its entirety: Between April 2018 and January 2019, more than 15 stage I NSCLC patients were enrolled in Nanjing, China. Fourteen cases involved newly diagnosed primary stage I lung tumors, and five involved oligometastatic NSCLC subsequent to surgical resection of the primary tumor. Every patient was regarded as medically inoperable, because of comorbidities in around 12 cases and refusal of surgery in roughly 7 cases. The cohort included about a dozen men and about six women, with a median age of around 70 years and a range of about 53 to 84 years. Squamous cell carcinoma histology was identified in over five patients, and adenocarcinoma histology was identified in about 12 patients. Using image-guided IMRT or VMAT, SBRT was delivered in 3 to 5 fractions at a biologically effective dose of at least 100 Gy. No patient received concurrent therapy alongside SBRT. After SBRT, distant metastases developed in about 20% of the 19 patients at a median of 7 months, while the remaining 15 patients had no significant progression. This study profiled peripheral blood TCR beta repertoires from stage I NSCLC patients before and after stereotactic body radiotherapy and linked the repertoires to distant failure. The study took one blood sample before SBRT and one after SBRT from each of 20 or so patients and sequenced all 40 or so samples.

In its sample, this clonotype was seen many times. The antigen this receptor binds is unknown. No base quality information exists; no much larger clone differs at one position. The TCR beta CDR3 region was amplified from genomic DNA by two rounds of multiplex PCR. In the first PCR round, primers specific to each TRBV and TRBJ gene were used, and the primer sequences were filed in Chinese patent CN105087789A. Universal primers were used in the second round of PCR. The Roche High Pure PCR Template Preparation Kit was used to extract genomic DNA from frozen PBMCs. Paired-end sequencing with 151 bp reads was performed on the libraries using an Illumina HiSeq 3000. In the source study's methods: CutAdapt was used to remove raw reads lacking the multiplex PCR primer sequences. High-quality paired reads were merged into contigs with PEAR. MiXCR assigned TRB V, D and J gene segments to each contig by aligning to reference sequences. CDR3 sequences were clustered by base quality and sequence similarity to remove sequencing errors. Diversity was calculated as Shannon entropy divided by the natural log of the number of productive TCR sequences. To get clonality, Shannon entropy was divided by the natural log of the number of unique clonotypes, and that result was subtracted from one. The Youden index of ROC curves was used to select progression-free survival cut-offs for repertoire metrics, and analyses were performed in R 3.5.3. TCRdb reprocessing: public reads trimmed at Q25 with fastp, clones called with MiXCR, in-frame beta chains kept. Rows are combined by CDR3 protein, so each entry shows the most common genes and DNA. Clone size and V and J calls follow TCRdb, not the original study. The sample profile shows around 26,000 distinct CDR3 sequences; about 43% of them were found once. The top ten hold 14% to 15% of the sample.

Broader findings and caveats from the paper: Tumor specificity of expanded TCR clones was not determined. TRBV and TRBJ usage frequencies reportedly varied with metastasis status, involving two V genes at baseline and several V and two J genes after SBRT. All reported P values were unadjusted for multiple comparisons. After SBRT, the number of unique TCR clones decreased (median about 10,000 before versus 6,000 to 7,000 after; Wilcoxon paired P=0.011). The study was limited by the small cohort and short follow-up, and independent validation of the study findings is required. Post-SBRT Shannon entropy and its change from baseline were lower in patients who developed distant metastases; baseline Shannon entropy was not associated with metastases.

All patients had node-negative disease on CT and PET/CT, and none had a history of other malignancies or had previously received chemotherapy or radiotherapy. At each of two time points, roughly 5.7 milliliters of peripheral venous blood were collected into EDTA tubes. Ficoll-Paque Plus density-gradient centrifugation was used to isolate PBMCs. Right after collection, samples were placed at -80 degrees C and kept there until analysis. Source: PBMCs, taken before or after stereotactic body radiation therapy (not recorded which). This TCR came from a donor at least 50 years old with non-small cell lung cancer.

CDR3 protein: CSARSNGAFF. The DNA reads as follows: TGCAGTGCTAGATCTAATGGCGCTTTCTTT. The rearranged segments are TRBV20-1 and TRBJ1-1, with no reliable assignment of the D segment. V is clipped by 2 bases and J by 11 bases, and the sequence between their germline boundaries is 9 bases long. Looking up the germline V gene (reference sequence) yields CDR1 DFQATT and CDR2 SNEGSKA. The CDR3 has 10 amino acids, counting the end cysteine and phenylalanine. The kept DNA is CDR3 alone, 30 bases in frame from the first base.